This T cell receptor (beta chain) is from a study of T cell responses to AZD1222 COVID-19 vaccine. Overall study context: Pooling covered second doses at about 4 or about 12 weeks.

Only in-frame clones appear in the TCRdb table, and some are missing; sequencing was by immunoSEQ multiplex PCR. The sample consists of 180,000 or so clones, about 95% of them appearing once. Germline V gene data show CDR1 as LNHDA and CDR2 as SQIVND (reference sequence). This CDR3 comprises 15 residues. The V end lost 5 bases, the J end lost 1 base, and 13 bases lay between the germline ends. This clone appeared once. The source material was peripheral blood, sampled on day 0 of AZD1222 vaccination. This receptor was identified in an adult in good health. V and J are TRBV19 and TRBJ2-3, with D possibly TRBD1 on 6 matching bases. DNA of the CDR3: TGTGCCAGTAGTCGACAGGACGGTGGCACAGATACGCAGTATTTT. It is translated as CASSRQDGGTDTQYF.